The 16 T cell receptor beta chains presented below share a single source sample, sequenced in a study of Graves' ophthalmopathy and Graves' hyperthyroidism. RNA transcripts were the source from which TCR beta CDR3 regions were amplified. The library came from an HTBI-primed first-round RT-PCR and a second-round multiplex PCR. TCRdb re-called the multiplex PCR reads through MiXCR, storing one row per CDR3 protein. The table includes about 620,000 distinct CDR3 sequences, approximately 22% detected once. Material for sequencing was peripheral blood. The source of these receptors is a woman between 18 and 29 years old with stable Graves' hyperthyroidism. Some clones in this sample may be carry-over from other donors' samples.

The V and J genes are TRBV11-2 and TRBJ1-6; D uncertain. V was cut by 1 base and J by 0 bases, with 19 bases left in between. The CDR3 extends over 20 amino acids. Germline-derived CDR1 and CDR2 are SGHAT and FQNNGV. This CDR3 reads CASSLGPPGTRSSYNSPLHF. The CDR3 DNA reads TGTGCCAGCAGCTTAGGTCCCCCAGGCACTAGAAGCTCCTATAATTCACCCCTCCACTTT.

As regards this clonotype: The conserved phenylalanine or tryptophan is not found at the CDR3 terminus, so this likely reflects a read error. This chain links TRBV27 with TRBJ1-2; tentatively, D is TRBD1 (6 bases). This CDR3 region has 16 residues. Germline V gives CDR1 MNHEY, CDR2 SMNVEV (reference sequence). Trimming stripped 5 bases from V and 4 bases from J, with 20 bases between. CDR3 nucleotides: TGTGCCAGCAGTCGACTCCCCGGGGGGACAACCTATGGCTACACCGTC. Amino acid sequence: CASSRLPGGTTYGYTV.

The rearrangement uses TRBV12-3 or TRBV12-4 and TRBJ1-1, with 9 bases identical to TRBD1. The CDR3 runs to 15 residues. V shed 7 bases and J 5 bases; nucleotides not matched to a gene: 11. For the CDR3, the DNA is TGTGCCAGCAAAGGGTCACACAGGGGGCGTACTGAAGCTTTCTTT. It yields the protein CASKGSHRGRTEAFF.

This clonotype occurred many times. The chain uses TRBV6-5 and TRBJ1-1; possible D gene TRBD1, 6 bases. Germline CDR1 is MNHEY and CDR2 is SVGAGI. Between the trimmed V and J ends, which lost 3 bases and 14 bases, there was a span of 19 bases. The CDR3 has 13 amino acids. Here the CDR3 DNA reads TGTGCCAGCAGTTATTCCTCGGACGGGGGCAGGTTCTTT. It translates to CASSYSSDGGRFF.

Ten or more counts support this clonotype. The chain uses TRBV6-2 or TRBV6-3 and TRBJ1-2; D not resolved. Trimming took off 8 bases at V and 6 bases at J, with 13 bases between the two ends. The CDR3 runs to 12 residues. From germline, CDR1 is MNHEY and CDR2 SVGEGT. CDR3: CASARDGHGYTF. Written as DNA, the CDR3 is TGTGCCAGCGCTAGAGACGGACATGGCTACACCTTC.

This clonotype was observed at least ten times. The V gene is TRBV11-2, the J gene TRBJ2-7; 16 bases line up with TRBD2. V lost 4 bases, J lost 5 bases, and 8 bases stayed unmatched. The CDR3 is made up of 17 amino acids. Germline-derived CDR1 and CDR2 are SGHAT and FQNNGV. The CDR3 nucleotides are TGTGCCAGCAGCTCCGGGGGGGGACTAGCGGGAGGGCACGAGCAGTACTTC. Its translation is CASSSGGGLAGGHEQYF.

This clonotype was counted at least ten times. The chain links TRBV11-3 to TRBJ1-1; the match to TRBD1 covers 8 bases. Unmatched junction bases numbered 13, after V lost 5 bases and J lost 5 bases. Germline CDR1 reads SGHNT; CDR2 reads YENEEA. The CDR3 length is 16 residues. The CDR3 protein is CASSLLSGGVRTEAFF. As DNA, the CDR3 is TGTGCCAGCAGCCTATTATCAGGGGGCGTAAGGACTGAAGCTTTCTTT.

The chain couples TRBV7-9 to TRBJ1-1; D unclear. This CDR3 spans 12 amino acids. Germline values: CDR1 SEHNR, CDR2 FQNEAQ (reference sequence). Trimming removed 5 bases from V and 5 bases from J, with 9 bases in between. The CDR3 bases are TGTGCCAGCAGCGGCGTGTGGACTGAAGCTTTCTTT. Translated, it gives CASSGVWTEAFF.

The rearrangement links TRBV9 to TRBJ2-2; tentatively, D is TRBD2 (6 bases). This CDR3 has 16 amino acids. The V gene's germline CDR1 is SGDLS and CDR2 YYNGEE. Trimming took off 3 bases at V and 10 bases at J, with 22 bases between the two ends. The CDR3 coding sequence is TGTGCCAGCAGCGGTTCGTTATGGGGGGTACGCTCGGAGCTGTTTTTT. Amino acids: CASSGSLWGVRSELFF.

As DNA, the CDR3 is TGTGCCAGCAGAAGACTTAAAGCGGGAGGTTACGAGCAGTACTTC. The encoded protein is CASRRLKAGGYEQYF. This chain connects TRBV12-3 or TRBV12-4 to TRBJ2-7, with TRBD2 identical over 9 bases. With 6 bases clipped from V and 4 bases from J, the junction kept 10 bases outside the gene matches. The CDR3 sequence is 15 residues long.

This clonotype was recorded many times. This rearrangement joins TRBV20-1 to TRBJ1-2, with D unresolved. The ends were cut back, 3 bases at V and 4 bases at J, with 9 bases in the middle. Germline V lookup: CDR1 DFQATT, CDR2 SNEGSKA (reference sequence). This CDR3 has 12 residues. CDR3 DNA sequence: TGCAGTGCTAGGGATAGTCTCTATGGCTACACCTTC. This translates into CSARDSLYGYTF.

The chain combines TRBV12-3 or TRBV12-4 with TRBJ1-1; D gene unclear. This CDR3 has 15 amino acids. V lost 5 bases, J lost 3 bases, and 16 bases lay in between. The CDR3 region has the DNA TGTGCCAGCAGTGTAGGTCGGAGGGCGGACACTGAAGCTTTCTTT. Translation gives CASSVGRRADTEAFF.

Comments on this clonotype: A much larger clone sits a single nucleotide away, making a read error possible. The gene calls are TRBV6-1 and TRBJ2-6; D may be TRBD1 (5 bases). CDR3 size: 18 residues. Looked up from germline, CDR1 is MNHNS and CDR2 is SASEGT. This CDR3 reads CTSSEGMGRISGANVLTF. CDR3 DNA sequence: TGTACCAGCAGTGAAGGGATGGGGCGAATTTCTGGGGCCAACGTCCTGACTTTC.

This clonotype was seen only a few times. CDR3 DNA: TGTGCCCTGGCTGAGGATAGCAATCAGCCCCAGCATTTT. Protein sequence: CALAEDSNQPQHF. V usage is TRBV2 and J usage is TRBJ1-5, with D uncertain. Germline lookup yields CDR1 SNHLY and CDR2 FYNNEI. V was pared by 11 bases and J by 0 bases, with 11 bases between. This CDR3 region has 13 residues.

This clonotype was seen a handful of times. The junction does not match germline at one end; this may be a read error. This chain uses TRBV5-1 with TRBJ2-7; the D gene is possibly TRBD1 (6 bases). CDR1 is SGHRS, CDR2 YFSETQ, per germline. There are 14 residues in the CDR3. The CDR3 nucleotides are TGCGCCAGCGGCTTGGGGGCCAGAAACTACGAGCAGTACTTC. Translated, it gives CASGLGARNYEQYF. The whole variable domain, filled in from reference TRBV5-1 and TRBJ2-7, reads KAGVTQTPRYLIKTRGQQVTLSCSPISGHRSVSWYQQTPGQGLQFLFEYFSETQRNKGNFPGRFSGRQFSNSRSEMNVSTLELGDSALYLCASGLGARNYEQYFGPGTRLTVT.

V gene TRBV11-2 combines with J gene TRBJ2-7; no clear D. The length of the CDR3 is 13 residues. CDR1 is SGHAT and CDR2 is FQNNGV in the germline V gene. Trimming left V 5 bases short and J 4 bases short, with 12 bases between. In DNA, the CDR3 is TGTGCCAGCAGCCCAACAGACAATTACGAGCAGTACTTC. Translation: CASSPTDNYEQYF.